This entry concerns a single TCR beta chain. This CDR3 is 17 amino acids long. Germline V gene sequence: CDR1 MDHEN, CDR2 SYDVKM. V was trimmed by 6 bases and J by 0 bases, leaving 19 bases between them. TCRdb's table, derived via immunoSEQ multiplex PCR, lists solely in-frame clones and lacks some. The data contain tens of thousands of clones, 80% to 90% of them seen just once; the ten biggest clones take up about 2%. The data are from a study of blood T cell repertoires in COVID-19. The sequence derives from a woman older than 75 with COVID-19, enrolled during active disease. Sequencing was carried out using peripheral blood. The genes are TRBV28 and TRBJ2-3; possible D gene TRBD2, 7 bases. The CDR3 protein is CASRPGGLDPSTDTQYF. The CDR3 DNA sequence: TGTGCCAGCAGACCCGGGGGGCTTGATCCAAGCACAGATACGCAGTATTTT.